This entry lists 19 T cell receptor beta chains sequenced from one sample in a study of blood T cell repertoires in COVID-19. Sequencing used immunoSEQ multiplex PCR; TCRdb keeps in-frame clones, though not all of them. In the table there are fewer than 350,000 clones, under 95% of which are singletons. Sequencing was performed on PBMCs or T cells enriched from blood (not recorded which). Receptors were obtained from a woman aged 40 to 50 with acute COVID-19.

V and J are TRBV18 and TRBJ1-5, with 7 bases fitting TRBD1. Losses at the gene ends were 4 bases for V and 1 base for J; bases not matched to a gene: 4. This CDR3 region has 15 residues. The germline V gene has CDR1 KGHSH and CDR2 LQKENI. CDR3 nucleotides: TGTGCCAGCTCACTAAACAGGGGAAGCAATCAGCCCCAGCATTTT. Its translation: CASSLNRGSNQPQHF.

The rearrangement links TRBV18 to TRBJ1-2, with 8 bases lining up with TRBD1. J lost 4 bases, V lost 5 bases, and 3 bases had no gene match. Germline V gene data show CDR1 as KGHSH and CDR2 as LQKENI. The CDR3 runs to 13 residues. The CDR3 loop is CASSIDRGYGYTF. DNA of the CDR3: TGTGCCAGCTCAATAGACAGGGGCTATGGCTACACCTTC.

J is TRBJ2-3 and V is TRBV14, with D perhaps TRBD2 (5 bases). The germline V and J ends were trimmed by 1 base and 0 bases, with 8 bases remaining between them. This CDR3 contains 15 residues. Germline CDR1 SGHDN, CDR2 FVKESK. In DNA, the CDR3 is TGTGCCAGCAGCCAAGGGCGGGTAAGCACAGATACGCAGTATTTT. It encodes CASSQGRVSTDTQYF.

The J gene is TRBJ2-7, the V gene TRBV4-2; TRBD2 matches at 8 bases. Germline V gives CDR1 LGHNA, CDR2 YNFKEQ. The CDR3 length is 16 residues. The V gene end was trimmed by 4 bases and the J gene end by 3 bases; junction bases not matched to a gene: 11. The CDR3 nucleotides are TGTGCCAGCAGCCCGACGATACTTAGCGGGGACTACGAGCAGTACTTC. Amino acids: CASSPTILSGDYEQYF.

The chain combines TRBV6-5 with TRBJ1-1; TRBD1 is a possible D gene (6 bases). Trimming removed 4 bases from V and 0 bases from J, with 9 bases in between. This CDR3 spans 14 amino acids. The germline CDR1 and CDR2 sequences are MNHEY and SVGAGI. The CDR3 DNA reads as TGTGCCAGCAGTTCGGGACACCTGAACACTGAAGCTTTCTTT. It is translated as CASSSGHLNTEAFF.

The chain employs TRBV30 and TRBJ2-7, with D possibly matching TRBD1 (5 bases). CDR1 and CDR2 (germline): GTSNPN, SVGIG (reference sequence). V lost 3 bases to trimming and J lost 3 bases, with 6 bases between them. CDR3 length: 11 amino acids. The CDR3 here is CAWRRGYEQYF. CDR3 coding DNA: TGTGCCTGGAGAAGGGGCTACGAGCAGTACTTC.

This clone was observed once. The chain carries TRBV11-1 and TRBJ2-7; a possible D gene is TRBD2 (6 bases). Germline V gives CDR1 SGHAT, CDR2 FQDESV (reference sequence). The CDR3 consists of 14 residues. V dropped 6 bases and J dropped 3 bases, with 15 bases sitting between them. In nucleotides, the CDR3 is TGTGCCAGCAGGGGAGGTAGGTCAAGCTACGAGCAGTACTTC. Its protein product is CASRGGRSSYEQYF.

The V call is TRBV5-1, the J call TRBJ1-1, with D tentatively TRBD1 (5 bases). Between the trimmed V and J ends, which lost 0 bases and 10 bases, there was a span of 16 bases. The CDR3 runs 14 residues. Germline CDR1 and CDR2: SGHRS and YFSETQ. The CDR3 DNA follows: TGCGCCAGCAGCTTGGCCCCCGAGGGGAGGGGAGCTTTCTTT. Protein product: CASSLAPEGRGAFF.

The chain uses TRBV30 and TRBJ1-4; D is unclear. The CDR3 contains 14 residues. The germline CDR1 and CDR2 sequences are GTSNPN and SVGIG (reference sequence). V was trimmed by 2 bases and J by 0 bases, leaving 7 bases between them. CDR3 amino acids: CAWSSTATNEKLFF. The CDR3 coding sequence is TGTGCCTGGAGTAGTACAGCAACTAATGAAAAACTGTTTTTT.

V gene TRBV5-5 combines with J gene TRBJ2-2, with 9 bases fitting TRBD2. The CDR3 has 16 amino acids. Germline-derived CDR1 and CDR2 are SGHKS and YYEKEE (reference sequence). V trimming: 0 bases; J trimming: 5 bases; junction bases outside the gene matches: 5. The CDR3 DNA is TGTGCCAGCAGCTTGGGGGGGACTAGCTTGACCGGGGAGCTGTTTTTT. Its translation is CASSLGGTSLTGELFF.

The gene calls are TRBV14 and TRBJ1-2; D perhaps matches TRBD1 (5 bases). The CDR3 length is 13 residues. V was pared by 8 bases and J by 2 bases, with 12 bases between. In germline, CDR1 is SGHDN, CDR2 FVKESK. CDR3 DNA sequence: TGTGCCAGCGCCAGGGACTACAACTATGGCTACACCTTC. Its translation is CASARDYNYGYTF.

This chain uses TRBV6-2 or TRBV6-3 with TRBJ1-1, with D unresolved. The CDR3 is 14 amino acids. Germline CDR1 and CDR2: MNHEY and SVGEGT. V lost 5 bases, J lost 5 bases, and 15 bases lay in between. The CDR3 is CASSPRRGSTEAFF. As DNA, the CDR3 is TGTGCCAGCAGTCCCCGCCGGGGTAGTACTGAAGCTTTCTTT.

V usage is TRBV28 and J usage is TRBJ1-2; 9 bases agree with TRBD1. J gave up 1 base and V 8 bases, and 2 bases lay outside the gene matches. The CDR3 totals 13 residues. The germline CDR1 and CDR2 sequences are MDHEN and SYDVKM. The CDR3 nucleotides read TGTGCCAGCCGGGACAGGGTTAACTATGGCTACACCTTC. Its protein product is CASRDRVNYGYTF.

Of note for this clone: One end of the junction fails to match germline, which may point to a read error. The chain uses TRBV7-7 and TRBJ2-2; 7 bases align to TRBD1. The germline CDR1 and CDR2 sequences are SSHAT and FNYEAQ (reference sequence). The CDR3 has 15 residues. CDR3 sequence (DNA): TGTGCTAGCAGCCCTACAGGGGTCCAGGGCGGGGAGCTGTTTTTT. It is translated as CASSPTGVQGGELFF.

This rearrangement joins TRBV6-6 to TRBJ2-5, with 11 nucleotides matching TRBD2. Germline V gene sequence: CDR1 MNHNY, CDR2 SVGAGI (reference sequence). V was pared by 0 bases and J by 7 bases, with 4 bases of the junction left unmatched. This CDR3 has 15 amino acids. The chain's CDR3 is CASSYSTSGVRTQYF. CDR3 coding DNA: TGTGCCAGCAGTTACTCGACTAGCGGGGTGAGGACCCAGTACTTC.

This clone was seen a single time. An end of the junction differs from the germline gene, which may be a read error. The chain carries TRBV19 and TRBJ1-3, with D maybe TRBD1 (6 bases). This CDR3 comprises 12 residues. CDR1 is LNHDA, CDR2 SQIVND, per germline (reference sequence). CDR3 in DNA: TGTGCCAGTAGTACTTCGTGGACAGAGCCCTACTTT. Amino acid sequence: CASSTSWTEPYF.

The gene calls are TRBV18 and TRBJ1-2; TRBD1 matches 10 bases. This CDR3 comprises 14 residues. Germline trimming cut 2 bases from V and 7 bases from J; bases unmatched to any gene: 4. In germline, CDR1 is KGHSH, CDR2 LQKENI. In DNA form, the CDR3 reads TGTGCCAGCTCACCAAGGGGACAGGGGATTGGCTACACCTTC. Translation gives CASSPRGQGIGYTF.

This clone was counted a few times. The V and J genes are TRBV15 and TRBJ1-2, with TRBD1 matching 7 bases. CDR1 is LNHNV and CDR2 is YYDKDF in the germline V gene (reference sequence). With V trimmed by 2 bases and J by 7 bases, 7 bases remained unmatched. CDR3 length: 14 amino acids. CDR3 nucleotide sequence: TGTGCCACCAGCAGAAATGACAGGGTATCTGGCTACACCTTC. Protein: CATSRNDRVSGYTF. Variable domain in full (rest from reference TRBV15 and TRBJ1-2): DAMVIQNPRYQVTQFGKPVTLSCSQTLNHNVMYWYQQKSSQAPKLLFHYYDKDFNNEADTPDNFQSRRPNTSFCFLDIRSPGLGDTAMYLCATSRNDRVSGYTFGSGTRLTVV.

The V and J genes are TRBV25-1 and TRBJ1-2; the D gene is possibly TRBD1 (5 bases). The V end was cut by 4 bases, the J end by 4 bases, with 7 bases between. Germline V lookup: CDR1 MGHDK, CDR2 SYGVNS. CDR3 length: 12 amino acids. The chain's CDR3 is CASSGRVYGYTF. The CDR3 nucleotides read TGTGCCAGCAGTGGCAGGGTCTATGGCTACACCTTC.